Following are 27 T cell receptor beta chains from one sample sequenced in a study of shared clonotypes between healthy human individuals. Produced via immunoSEQ multiplex PCR; TCRdb's table is partial and in-frame only. This sample carries approximately 2.3 million clones, 93% of them seen once, and the ten largest clones take 0.35% to 0.45%. Sequencing input: naive CD4+ T cells from PBMCs. Subset defined: CD45RA+ positively selected. Receptors originate from a man aged 18 to 30 in good health. Some clones in this sample may be carry-over from other donors' samples.

The chain recombines TRBV2 with TRBJ2-5; 7 nucleotides align to TRBD2. Germline CDR1 SNHLY, CDR2 FYNNEI. V shed 4 bases, J shed 10 bases, and the junction held 12 bases outside the gene matches. The CDR3 contains 14 residues. In DNA, the CDR3 is TGTGCCAGCAGTGGGGAGGGCCGCGGAAAGGACCAGTACTTC. It yields the protein CASSGEGRGKDQYF.

The gene calls are TRBV5-1 and TRBJ2-7; D remains ambiguous. Per the germline V gene, CDR1 is SGHRS and CDR2 is YFSETQ. Trimming left V 8 bases short and J 0 bases short, with 12 bases between. CDR3 size: 13 residues. CDR3 nucleotide sequence: TGCGCCAGTGGCGCGAACAGCTCCTACGAGCAGTACTTC. Its translation: CASGANSSYEQYF.

The J gene is TRBJ2-1, the V gene TRBV9; either TRBD1 or TRBD2 may supply D (5 bases each). V was shortened by 4 bases and J by 4 bases, with 21 bases between the two germline ends. This CDR3 region has 17 residues. CDR1 SGDLS and CDR2 YYNGEE come from the germline V gene. The CDR3 coding sequence is TGTGCCAGCAGCCCCCGTGGGGACCAGCCGAGATACAATGAGCAGTTCTTC. Protein: CASSPRGDQPRYNEQFF. The entire variable domain, with the rest obtained from reference TRBV9 and TRBJ2-1, is as follows: DSGVTQTPKHLITATGQRVTLRCSPRSGDLSVYWYQQSLDQGLQFLIQYYNGEERAKGNILERFSAQQFPDLHSELNLSSLELGDSALYFCASSPRGDQPRYNEQFFGPGTRLTVL.

Points on this clone: The sample holds other DNA sequences that translate to the same CDR3. This chain connects TRBV7-2 to TRBJ2-3, with 7 bases identical to TRBD2. The V gene's germline CDR1 is SGHTA and CDR2 FQGNSA. The CDR3 runs 15 residues. After removal of 3 bases from V and 0 bases from J, the junction contained 3 bases not matched to a gene. Written as DNA, the CDR3 is TGTGCCAGCAGCTTGAGCGGGACTAGCACAGATACGCAGTATTTT. The encoded protein is CASSLSGTSTDTQYF.

With regard to this clone: The sample carries other DNA sequences with the same CDR3. The V call is TRBV29-1, the J call TRBJ2-5; tentatively, D is TRBD1 or TRBD2 (7 bases each). V was pared by 6 bases and J by 5 bases, with 16 bases between. The CDR3 is 13 amino acids. Germline V lookup: CDR1 SQVTM, CDR2 ANQGSEA. The CDR3 DNA sequence: TGCAGCGTGTCAGGGGGGGGCCAGGAGACCCAGTACTTC. It yields the protein CSVSGGGQETQYF.

V usage is TRBV19 and J usage is TRBJ2-7; D is uncertain. The CDR3 is 15 residues long. The germline CDR1 and CDR2 sequences are LNHDA and SQIVND (reference sequence). Trimming took off 3 bases at V and 1 base at J, with 13 bases between the two ends. The CDR3 loop reads CASSMGWTNSYEQYF. Here the CDR3 DNA reads TGTGCCAGTAGTATGGGCTGGACGAATTCCTACGAGCAGTACTTC. Combining the CDR3 with reference TRBV19 and TRBJ2-7 gives the whole variable domain DGGITQSPKYLFRKEGQNVTLSCEQNLNHDAMYWYRQDPGQGLRLIYYSQIVNDFQKGDIAEGYSVSREKKESFPLTVTSAQKNPTAFYLCASSMGWTNSYEQYFGPGTRLTVT.

The V call is TRBV5-6, the J call TRBJ2-1; TRBD2 agrees at 7 bases. The ends lost 4 bases at V and 7 bases at J; junction bases unmatched: 14. CDR1 is SGHDT and CDR2 is YYEEEE in the germline V gene. The CDR3 runs to 16 residues. CDR3 sequence: CASSLPAGFPRNEQFF. CDR3 nucleotide sequence: TGTGCCAGCAGCCTCCCAGCGGGATTCCCTCGGAATGAGCAGTTCTTC.

V is TRBV6-1 and J is TRBJ1-1; 7 positions match TRBD1. Germline V gene sequence: CDR1 MNHNS, CDR2 SASEGT. This CDR3 region has 14 residues. Trimming took 4 bases from V and 3 from J; bases not matched to a gene: 5. The CDR3: CASSGIQGYTEAFF. CDR3 DNA: TGTGCCAGCAGTGGGATACAGGGGTACACTGAAGCTTTCTTT.

This clone was detected once. This chain links TRBV23-1 with TRBJ1-1; D is ambiguous. TRBV23-1 is known as an ORF, though its function is uncertain. There are 15 residues in the CDR3. V gave up 2 bases and J gave up 0 bases, with 10 bases separating them. The CDR3 DNA follows: TGCGCCAGCAGTCAAGCGAGGACGGTGAACACTGAAGCTTTCTTT. Encoded protein: CASSQARTVNTEAFF.

The rearrangement joins TRBV5-6 to TRBJ2-1, with D perhaps TRBD1 (6 bases). CDR3 length equals 14 residues. The germline CDR1 and CDR2 sequences are SGHDT and YYEEEE. V was cut by 4 bases and J by 5 bases, with 13 bases left in between. The CDR3, as DNA: TGTGCCAGCAGCGTTACAGGGCGGCACAATGAGCAGTTCTTC. Protein product: CASSVTGRHNEQFF.

The rearrangement links TRBV6-1 to TRBJ1-2; the match to TRBD1 covers 7 bases. Per the germline V gene, CDR1 is MNHNS and CDR2 is SASEGT. There are 14 residues in the CDR3. V was pared by 7 bases and J by 1 base, with 6 bases of the junction left unmatched. The CDR3 sequence is CASTPGQNNYGYTF. Here the CDR3 DNA reads TGTGCCAGCACTCCGGGACAGAATAACTATGGCTACACCTTC.

This chain joins TRBV4-2 and TRBJ2-1; 7 nucleotides align to TRBD2. Trimming at V came to 0 bases and at J to 0 bases, leaving 5 bases not matched to a gene. The germline gives CDR1 LGHNA, CDR2 YNFKEQ. CDR3 length: 17 amino acids. The CDR3 nucleotides are TGTGCCAGCAGCCAAGAGAGCGGGGCGATCTCCTACAATGAGCAGTTCTTC. This encodes CASSQESGAISYNEQFF.

The V and J genes are TRBV6-1 and TRBJ2-1; 9 bases agree with TRBD2. The CDR3 loop spans 15 amino acids. CDR1 is MNHNS, CDR2 SASEGT, per germline. The ends lost 7 bases at V and 3 bases at J; junction bases unmatched: 7. This CDR3 reads CASTPGGRGYNEQFF. In DNA form, the CDR3 reads TGTGCCAGCACCCCTGGCGGGAGGGGCTACAATGAGCAGTTCTTC.

The chain carries TRBV29-1 and TRBJ2-3; 9 nucleotides match TRBD1. The CDR3 loop spans 12 amino acids. Trimming removed 4 bases from V and 6 bases from J; junction bases left unmatched: 2. CDR1 is SQVTM, CDR2 ANQGSEA, per germline. CDR3 sequence: CSVVTGGDTQYF. CDR3 DNA: TGCAGCGTTGTGACAGGGGGGGATACGCAGTATTTT.

In this sample, this clone turned up once. The chain is built from TRBV28 and TRBJ2-1; TRBD2 agrees at 7 bases. Germline loops: CDR1 MDHEN, CDR2 SYDVKM. Trimming took 7 bases from V and 2 from J; bases not matched to a gene: 11. The CDR3 has 16 amino acids. CDR3 bases: TGTGCCAGCACCTTAGGCGGGAGAGGGGCCTACAATGAGCAGTTCTTC. Amino acids: CASTLGGRGAYNEQFF.

This clone was recorded a few times. The rearrangement joins TRBV27 to TRBJ2-7; the match to TRBD1 covers 9 bases. CDR3 size: 13 residues. The V gene's germline CDR1 is MNHEY and CDR2 SMNVEV (reference sequence). J lost 6 bases, V lost 6 bases, and 6 bases had no gene match. Here the CDR3 DNA reads TGTGCCAGCAGCCGGGACAGGGAGCGCGAGCAGTACTTC. It specifies CASSRDREREQYF.

This chain uses TRBV19 with TRBJ2-1; D gene ambiguous. V was shortened by 3 bases and J by 0 bases, with 15 bases between the two germline ends. This CDR3 is built from 17 residues. CDR1 is LNHDA and CDR2 is SQIVND in the germline V gene (reference sequence). The CDR3 sequence: CASSIGGYVSSYNEQFF. CDR3 sequence (DNA): TGTGCCAGTAGTATCGGCGGATACGTAAGCTCCTACAATGAGCAGTTCTTC.

The chain is built from TRBV7-3 and TRBJ2-3; 11 bases map to TRBD1. There are 15 residues in the CDR3. Germline CDR1 reads SGHTA; CDR2 reads FQGTGA. V gave up 5 bases and J gave up 4 bases; unmatched junction bases: 5. The CDR3 reads CASSPLGQGADTQYF. The DNA of the CDR3 is TGTGCCAGCAGCCCCCTGGGACAGGGGGCAGATACGCAGTATTTT. The full variable domain, completed using reference TRBV7-3 and TRBJ2-3, is GAGVSQTPSNKVTEKGKYVELRCDPISGHTALYWYRQSLGQGPEFLIYFQGTGAADDSGLPNDRFFAVRPEGSVSTLKIQRTERGDSAVYLCASSPLGQGADTQYFGPGTRLTVL.

The gene calls are TRBV7-3 and TRBJ2-1; D may be TRBD2 (5 bases). Trimming left V 2 bases short and J 2 bases short, with 13 bases between. The CDR3 is made up of 16 amino acids. CDR1 and CDR2 from the germline V gene are SGHTA and FQGTGA. The CDR3 nucleotides read TGTGCCAGCAGCTTACGGGCGGACTTAACCTACAATGAGCAGTTCTTC. Translating it yields CASSLRADLTYNEQFF.

The chain links TRBV29-1 to TRBJ2-4, with TRBD2 identical over 7 bases. V shed 6 bases, J shed 9 bases, and the junction held 8 bases outside the gene matches. The CDR3 is 12 amino acids. CDR1 is SQVTM and CDR2 is ANQGSEA in the germline V gene. DNA for the CDR3: TGCAGCGTCGGGGAGGGTTCGGGCATTCAGTACTTC. Its protein product is CSVGEGSGIQYF.

Worth noting for this clone: Within the sample, other DNA sequences also encode this same CDR3. The CDR3 spells CASSYSAGNQPQHF. The CDR3 DNA reads as TGTGCCAGCAGTTACTCCGCCGGGAATCAGCCCCAGCATTTT. J is TRBJ1-5 and V is TRBV6-5; D unclear. Between the trimmed V and J ends, which lost 0 bases and 4 bases, there was a span of 7 bases. The germline V gene has CDR1 MNHEY and CDR2 SVGAGI. CDR3 size: 14 residues.

This clone came up a few times. The gene calls are TRBV6-1 and TRBJ1-5; D call uncertain. Trimming removed 2 bases from V and 3 bases from J, with 11 bases in between. The CDR3 loop spans 15 amino acids. CDR1 MNHNS and CDR2 SASEGT come from the germline V gene. The CDR3 spells CASSESPRDNQPQHF. In DNA form, the CDR3 reads TGTGCCAGCAGTGAATCCCCAAGGGACAATCAGCCCCAGCATTTT.

The J gene is TRBJ2-1, the V gene TRBV5-1; 12 nucleotides match TRBD2. The CDR3 runs to 16 residues. Germline V gives CDR1 SGHRS, CDR2 YFSETQ. With 0 bases clipped from V and 8 bases from J, the junction kept 6 bases outside the gene matches. The CDR3 region has the DNA TGCGCCAGCAGCTTGGCCAGACTAGCGGGAGTGGATGAGCAGTTCTTC. This translates into CASSLARLAGVDEQFF. Complete variable domain (other parts from reference TRBV5-1 and TRBJ2-1): KAGVTQTPRYLIKTRGQQVTLSCSPISGHRSVSWYQQTPGQGLQFLFEYFSETQRNKGNFPGRFSGRQFSNSRSEMNVSTLELGDSALYLCASSLARLAGVDEQFFGPGTRLTVL.

The gene calls are TRBV2 and TRBJ1-4, with TRBD1 identical over 7 bases. The CDR3 sequence is 14 residues long. With 5 bases clipped from V and 7 bases from J, the junction kept 7 bases outside the gene matches. CDR1 and CDR2 from the germline V gene are SNHLY and FYNNEI. The CDR3 region is CASSISTGTEKLFF. The CDR3 nucleotides are TGTGCCAGCAGTATTTCGACAGGGACTGAAAAACTGTTTTTT.

This chain links TRBV28 with TRBJ2-7; possibly TRBD1 for D (6 bases). Germline CDR1 reads MDHEN; CDR2 reads SYDVKM. The V gene lost 8 bases and the J gene lost 3 bases, with 20 bases spanning the gap. The CDR3 loop spans 15 amino acids. The DNA of the CDR3 is TGTGCCAGCCAGGGGACGCATGTAGGTTACTACGAGCAGTACTTC. As protein: CASQGTHVGYYEQYF.

This clone was observed once. The chain combines TRBV28 with TRBJ2-2, with D unresolved. CDR1 and CDR2 from the germline V gene are MDHEN and SYDVKM. There are 17 residues in the CDR3. Trimming removed 6 bases at V and 0 bases at J, with 17 bases between. The CDR3 region is CASSSIDYTSNTGELFF. CDR3 in DNA: TGTGCCAGCAGCTCAATTGATTACACTTCGAACACCGGGGAGCTGTTTTTT.

The CDR3 region has the DNA TGTGCCAGCGCCGGCCGAGGACACGAGCAGTACTTC. It specifies CASAGRGHEQYF. The J gene is TRBJ2-7, the V gene TRBV27; D is unclear. The CDR3 is 12 residues long. Trimming shortened V by 8 bases and J by 5 bases, and 13 bases separated the two germline ends. CDR1 MNHEY and CDR2 SMNVEV come from the germline V gene (reference sequence).